This entry concerns a single TCR beta chain. Its antigen is unidentified. The sample comes from a study of blood T cells in healthy people across ages. Findings of the study overall: A strong correlation was seen between TCR beta diversity and naive T cell percentage.

Trimming took 2 bases from V and 1 from J, leaving 11 bases between them. This CDR3 spans 16 amino acids. Next came a second PCR, run for 7 to 11 cycles, which used a sample-barcoded 5' primer along with a J-beta primer mix. TCRdb reprocessed the 5' RACE reads with MiXCR, giving one entry per CDR3 protein. This table has some 1.7 million distinct CDR3 sequences, 28% appearing once. This rearrangement joins TRBV12-3 or TRBV12-4 to TRBJ2-2; D is perhaps TRBD1 or TRBD2 (5 bases each). The sequence was obtained from a woman younger than 45 in good health. The sample taken for sequencing was blood. The CDR3 is CASSLSGALNTGELFF. Here the CDR3 DNA reads TGTGCCAGCAGTTTATCCGGGGCGCTGAACACCGGGGAGCTGTTTTTT.